The sequence of this T cell receptor beta chain was determined in a study of cytomegalovirus exposure and HLA in healthy donors. Study findings and constraints: Reports indicate that TCR beta sequences accurately predicted the HLA-A and HLA-B alleles of most subjects. Altogether, 150 or so TCR beta chains were recorded as cytomegalovirus-associated.

PCR amplification relied on 60 Vbeta primers (plus 13 Jbeta primers). Sequencing used immunoSEQ multiplex PCR; TCRdb keeps in-frame clones, though not all of them. The profile shows about 88,000 clones, around 70% of them singletons. As to this clone: Its antigen is as yet unknown.

CDR1 LNHDA and CDR2 SQIVND come from the germline V gene (reference sequence). V lost 3 bases and J lost 2, with 13 bases in between. The CDR3 spans 15 residues. The sequenced sample was PBMCs. This sequence joins TRBV19 and TRBJ1-2, with D tentatively TRBD1 (6 bases). This clonotype was sampled from a man in his forties or fifties in good health and CMV-seronegative. The CDR3 region has the DNA TGTGCCAGTAGTATGATCGACAGGACCAACTATGGCTACACCTTC. Translating it yields CASSMIDRTNYGYTF. Looking up the rest from reference TRBV19 and TRBJ1-2 gives the full variable domain: DGGITQSPKYLFRKEGQNVTLSCEQNLNHDAMYWYRQDPGQGLRLIYYSQIVNDFQKGDIAEGYSVSREKKESFPLTVTSAQKNPTAFYLCASSMIDRTNYGYTFGSGTRLTVV.